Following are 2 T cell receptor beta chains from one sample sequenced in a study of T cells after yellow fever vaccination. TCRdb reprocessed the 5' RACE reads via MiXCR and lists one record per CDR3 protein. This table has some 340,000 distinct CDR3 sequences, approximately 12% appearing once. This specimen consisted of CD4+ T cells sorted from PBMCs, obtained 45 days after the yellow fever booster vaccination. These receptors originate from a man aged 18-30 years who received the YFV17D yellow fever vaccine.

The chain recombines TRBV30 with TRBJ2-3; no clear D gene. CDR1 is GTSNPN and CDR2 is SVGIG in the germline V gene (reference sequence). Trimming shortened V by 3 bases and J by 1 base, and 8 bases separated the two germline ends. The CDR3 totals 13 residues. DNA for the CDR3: TGTGCCTGGAGAATGGAAGGCACAGATACGCAGTATTTT. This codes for CAWRMEGTDTQYF. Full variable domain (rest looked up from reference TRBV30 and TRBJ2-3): SQTIHQWPATLVQPVGSPLSLECTVEGTSNPNLYWYRQAAGRGLQLLFYSVGIGQISSEVPQNLSASRPQDRQFILSSKKLLLSDSGFYLCAWRMEGTDTQYFGPGTRLTVL.

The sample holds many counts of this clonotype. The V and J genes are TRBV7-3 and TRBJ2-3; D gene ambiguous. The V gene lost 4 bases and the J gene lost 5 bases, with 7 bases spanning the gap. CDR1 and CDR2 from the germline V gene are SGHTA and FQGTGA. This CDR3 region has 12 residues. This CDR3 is CASSSGRDTQYF. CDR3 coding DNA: TGTGCCAGCAGCTCCGGACGAGATACGCAGTATTTT.